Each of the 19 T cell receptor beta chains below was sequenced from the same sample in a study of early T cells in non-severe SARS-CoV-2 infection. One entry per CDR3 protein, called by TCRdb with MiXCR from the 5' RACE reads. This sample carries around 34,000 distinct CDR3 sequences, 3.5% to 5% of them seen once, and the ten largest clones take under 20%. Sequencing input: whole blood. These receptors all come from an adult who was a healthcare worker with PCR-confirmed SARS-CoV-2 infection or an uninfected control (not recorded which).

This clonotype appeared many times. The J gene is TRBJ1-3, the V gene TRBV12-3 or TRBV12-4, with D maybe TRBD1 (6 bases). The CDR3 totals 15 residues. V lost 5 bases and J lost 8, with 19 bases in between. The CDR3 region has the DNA TGTGCCAGCAGTCGCCGTTGGATCGAGGGGGACACCATATATTTT. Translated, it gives CASSRRWIEGDTIYF.

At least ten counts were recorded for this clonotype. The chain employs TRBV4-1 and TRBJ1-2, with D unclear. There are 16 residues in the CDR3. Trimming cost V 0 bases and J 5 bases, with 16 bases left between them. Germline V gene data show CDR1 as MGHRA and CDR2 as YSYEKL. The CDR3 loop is CASSQDHGGRGYGYTF. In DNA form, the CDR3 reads TGCGCCAGCAGCCAAGATCATGGAGGGAGAGGGTATGGCTACACCTTC.

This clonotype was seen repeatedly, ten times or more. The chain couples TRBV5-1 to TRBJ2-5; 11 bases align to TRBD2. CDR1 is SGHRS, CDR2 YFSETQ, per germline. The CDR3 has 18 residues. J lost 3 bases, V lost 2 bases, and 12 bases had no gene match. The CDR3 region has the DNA TGCGCCAGCAGCTTCCCTCCTGGACTAGCGGGCTTCGAAGAGACCCAGTACTTC. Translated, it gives CASSFPPGLAGFEETQYF.

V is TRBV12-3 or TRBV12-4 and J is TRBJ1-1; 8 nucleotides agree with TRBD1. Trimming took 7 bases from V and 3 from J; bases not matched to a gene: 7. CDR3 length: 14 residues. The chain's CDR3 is CASTYQGADTEAFF. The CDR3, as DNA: TGTGCCAGCACATATCAGGGGGCTGACACTGAAGCTTTCTTT.

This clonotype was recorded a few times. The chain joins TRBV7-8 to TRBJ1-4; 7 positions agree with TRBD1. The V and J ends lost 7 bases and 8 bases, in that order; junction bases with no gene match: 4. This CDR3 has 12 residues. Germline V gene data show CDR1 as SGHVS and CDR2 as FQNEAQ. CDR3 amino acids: CASTKGQEKLFF. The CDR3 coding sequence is TGTGCCAGCACCAAGGGACAGGAAAAACTGTTTTTT. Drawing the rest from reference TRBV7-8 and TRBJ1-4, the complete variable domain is GAGVSQSPRYKVAKRGQDVALRCDPISGHVSLFWYQQALGQGPEFLTYFQNEAQLDKSGLPSDRFFAERPEGSVSTLKIQRTQQEDSAVYLCASTKGQEKLFFGSGTQLSVL.

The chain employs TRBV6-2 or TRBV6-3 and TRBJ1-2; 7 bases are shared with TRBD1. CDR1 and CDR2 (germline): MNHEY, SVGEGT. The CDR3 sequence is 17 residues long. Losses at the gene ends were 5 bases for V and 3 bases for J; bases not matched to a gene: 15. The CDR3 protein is CASSPNLSTGTDYGYTF. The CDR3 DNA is TGTGCCAGCAGTCCTAACTTATCGACCGGGACAGACTATGGCTACACCTTC.

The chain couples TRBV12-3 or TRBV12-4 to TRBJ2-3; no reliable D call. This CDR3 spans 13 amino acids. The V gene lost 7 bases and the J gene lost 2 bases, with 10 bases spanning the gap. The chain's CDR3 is CASKKGHTDTQYF. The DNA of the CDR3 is TGTGCCAGCAAAAAAGGGCACACAGATACGCAGTATTTT.

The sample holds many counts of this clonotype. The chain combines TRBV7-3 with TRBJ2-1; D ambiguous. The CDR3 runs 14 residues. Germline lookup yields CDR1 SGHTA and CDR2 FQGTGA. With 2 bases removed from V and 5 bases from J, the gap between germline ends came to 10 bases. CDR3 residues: CASSLDFHDNEQFF. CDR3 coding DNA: TGTGCCAGCAGCTTAGATTTCCACGACAATGAGCAGTTCTTC.

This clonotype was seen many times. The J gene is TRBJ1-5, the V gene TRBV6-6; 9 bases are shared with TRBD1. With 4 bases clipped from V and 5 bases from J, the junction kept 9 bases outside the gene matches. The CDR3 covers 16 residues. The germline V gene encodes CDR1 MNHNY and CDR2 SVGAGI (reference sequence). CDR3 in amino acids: CASSSHLDRGYQPQHF. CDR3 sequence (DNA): TGTGCCAGCAGTTCGCACCTTGACAGGGGGTATCAGCCCCAGCATTTT.

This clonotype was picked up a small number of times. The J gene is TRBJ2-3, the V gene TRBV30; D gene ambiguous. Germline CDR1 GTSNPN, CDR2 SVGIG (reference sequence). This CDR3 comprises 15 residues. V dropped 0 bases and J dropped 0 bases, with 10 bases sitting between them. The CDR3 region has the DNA TGTGCCTGGAGTGTGGTATGGCCGAGCACAGATACGCAGTATTTT. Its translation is CAWSVVWPSTDTQYF. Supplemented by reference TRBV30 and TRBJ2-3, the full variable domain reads SQTIHQWPATLVQPVGSPLSLECTVEGTSNPNLYWYRQAAGRGLQLLFYSVGIGQISSEVPQNLSASRPQDRQFILSSKKLLLSDSGFYLCAWSVVWPSTDTQYFGPGTRLTVL.

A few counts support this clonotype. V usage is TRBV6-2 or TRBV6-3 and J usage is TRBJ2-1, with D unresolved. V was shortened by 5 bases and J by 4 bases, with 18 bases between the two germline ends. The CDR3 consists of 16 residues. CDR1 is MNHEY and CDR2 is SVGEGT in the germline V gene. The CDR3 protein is CASSPRTVSDYNEQFF. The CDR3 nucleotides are TGTGCCAGCAGTCCTCGGACCGTATCAGATTACAATGAGCAGTTCTTC.

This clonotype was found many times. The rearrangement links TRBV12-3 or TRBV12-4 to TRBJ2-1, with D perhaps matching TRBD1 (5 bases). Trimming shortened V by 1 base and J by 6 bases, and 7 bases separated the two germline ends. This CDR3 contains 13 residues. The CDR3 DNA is TGTGCCAGCAGTTTAGAGGACACCAATGAGCAGTTCTTC. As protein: CASSLEDTNEQFF.

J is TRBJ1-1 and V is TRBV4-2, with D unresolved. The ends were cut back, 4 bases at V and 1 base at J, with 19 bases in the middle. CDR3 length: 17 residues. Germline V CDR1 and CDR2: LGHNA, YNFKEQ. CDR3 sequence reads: CASSPSNQASWNTEAFF. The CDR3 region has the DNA TGTGCCAGCAGCCCATCAAATCAAGCTAGCTGGAACACTGAAGCTTTCTTT.

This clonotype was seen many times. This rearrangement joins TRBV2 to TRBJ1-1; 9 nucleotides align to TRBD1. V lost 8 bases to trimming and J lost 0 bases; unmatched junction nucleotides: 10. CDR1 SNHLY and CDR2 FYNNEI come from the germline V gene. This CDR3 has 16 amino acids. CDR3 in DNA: TGTGCCAGCGTGGGGCCACAGGGGGCCCTGAACACTGAAGCTTTCTTT. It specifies CASVGPQGALNTEAFF. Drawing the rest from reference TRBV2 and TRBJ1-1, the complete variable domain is EPEVTQTPSHQVTQMGQEVILRCVPISNHLYFYWYRQILGQKVEFLVSFYNNEISEKSEIFDDQFSVERPDGSNFTLKIRSTKLEDSAMYFCASVGPQGALNTEAFFGQGTRLTVV.

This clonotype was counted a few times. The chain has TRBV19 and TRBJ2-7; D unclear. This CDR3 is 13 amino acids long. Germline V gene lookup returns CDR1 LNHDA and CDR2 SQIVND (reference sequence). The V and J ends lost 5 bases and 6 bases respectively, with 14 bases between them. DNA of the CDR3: TGTGCCAGTAGTCTCCAGGTCATGGGCGAGCAGTACTTC. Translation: CASSLQVMGEQYF.

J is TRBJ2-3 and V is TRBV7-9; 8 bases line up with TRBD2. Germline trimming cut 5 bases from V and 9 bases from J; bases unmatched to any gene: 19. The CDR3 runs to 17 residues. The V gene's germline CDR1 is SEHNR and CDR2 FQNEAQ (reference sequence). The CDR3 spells CASSLPWTSTFQGTQYF. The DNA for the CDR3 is TGTGCCAGCAGCCTACCATGGACTAGCACCTTCCAGGGGACGCAGTATTTT.

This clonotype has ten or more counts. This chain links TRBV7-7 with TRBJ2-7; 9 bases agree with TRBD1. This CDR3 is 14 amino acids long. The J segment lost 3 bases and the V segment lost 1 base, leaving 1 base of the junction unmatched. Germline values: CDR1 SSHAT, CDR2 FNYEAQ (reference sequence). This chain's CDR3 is CASSLGGQGYEQYF. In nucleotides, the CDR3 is TGTGCCAGCAGCTTAGGGGGACAGGGCTACGAGCAGTACTTC.

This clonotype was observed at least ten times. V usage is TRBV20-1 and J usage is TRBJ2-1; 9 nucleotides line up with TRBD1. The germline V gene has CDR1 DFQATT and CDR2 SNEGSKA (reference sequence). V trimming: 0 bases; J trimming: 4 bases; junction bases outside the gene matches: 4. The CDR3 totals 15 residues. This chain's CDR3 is CSARETGTGYNEQFF. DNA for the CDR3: TGCAGTGCTAGAGAGACCGGGACAGGGTACAATGAGCAGTTCTTC.

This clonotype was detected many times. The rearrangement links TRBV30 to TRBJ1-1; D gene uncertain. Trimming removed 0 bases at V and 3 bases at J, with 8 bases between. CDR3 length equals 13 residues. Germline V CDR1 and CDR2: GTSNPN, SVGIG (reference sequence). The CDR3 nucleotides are TGTGCCTGGAGTGTAGGGTCCTACACTGAAGCTTTCTTT. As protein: CAWSVGSYTEAFF.